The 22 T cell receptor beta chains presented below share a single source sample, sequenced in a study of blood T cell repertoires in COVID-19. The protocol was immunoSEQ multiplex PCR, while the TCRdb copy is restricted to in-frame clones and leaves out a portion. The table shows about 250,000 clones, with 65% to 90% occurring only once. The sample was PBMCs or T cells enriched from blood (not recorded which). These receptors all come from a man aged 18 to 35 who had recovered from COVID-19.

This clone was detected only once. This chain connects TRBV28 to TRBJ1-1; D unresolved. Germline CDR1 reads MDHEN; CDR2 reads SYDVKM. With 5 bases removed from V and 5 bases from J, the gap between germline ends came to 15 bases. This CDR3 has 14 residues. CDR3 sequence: CASSPSGGSTEAFF. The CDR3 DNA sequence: TGTGCCAGCAGTCCCTCCGGCGGCTCGACTGAAGCTTTCTTT.

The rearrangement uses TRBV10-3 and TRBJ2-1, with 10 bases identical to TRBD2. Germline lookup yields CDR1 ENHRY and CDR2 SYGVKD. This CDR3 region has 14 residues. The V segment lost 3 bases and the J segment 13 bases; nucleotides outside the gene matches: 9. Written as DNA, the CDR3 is TGTGCCATCAGTGACCTAGCGGGAGAACCTAGACAGTTCTTC. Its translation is CAISDLAGEPRQFF.

This CDR3 is CASSPKTGESTEAFF. CDR3 sequence (DNA): TGTGCCAGCAGCCCCAAGACCGGGGAGAGCACTGAAGCTTTCTTT. The chain has TRBV13 and TRBJ1-1; no reliable D call. V lost 5 bases and J lost 4, with 17 bases in between. Germline-derived CDR1 and CDR2 are PRHDT and FYEKMQ (reference sequence). This CDR3 comprises 15 residues.

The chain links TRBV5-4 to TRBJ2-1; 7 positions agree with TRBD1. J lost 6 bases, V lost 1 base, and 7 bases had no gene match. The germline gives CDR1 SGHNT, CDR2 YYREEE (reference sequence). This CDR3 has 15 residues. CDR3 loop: CASSLRQGRGNEQFF. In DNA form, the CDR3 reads TGTGCCAGCAGCTTGAGACAGGGTAGGGGCAATGAGCAGTTCTTC.

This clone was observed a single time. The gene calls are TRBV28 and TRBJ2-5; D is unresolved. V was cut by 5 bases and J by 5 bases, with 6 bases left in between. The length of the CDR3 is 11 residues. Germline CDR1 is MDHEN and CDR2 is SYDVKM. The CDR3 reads CASSQSETQYF. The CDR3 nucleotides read TGTGCCAGCAGTCAGTCGGAGACCCAGTACTTC. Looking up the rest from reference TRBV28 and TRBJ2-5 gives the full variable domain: DVKVTQSSRYLVKRTGEKVFLECVQDMDHENMFWYRQDPGLGLRLIYFSYDVKMKEKGDIPEGYSVSREKKERFSLILESASTNQTSMYLCASSQSETQYFGPGTRLLVL.

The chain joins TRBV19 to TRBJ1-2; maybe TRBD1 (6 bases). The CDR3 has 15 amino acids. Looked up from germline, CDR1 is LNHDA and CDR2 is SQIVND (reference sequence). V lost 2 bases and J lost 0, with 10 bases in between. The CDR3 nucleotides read TGTGCCAGTAGTATACAGGGGCTTACTAACTATGGCTACACCTTC. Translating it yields CASSIQGLTNYGYTF.

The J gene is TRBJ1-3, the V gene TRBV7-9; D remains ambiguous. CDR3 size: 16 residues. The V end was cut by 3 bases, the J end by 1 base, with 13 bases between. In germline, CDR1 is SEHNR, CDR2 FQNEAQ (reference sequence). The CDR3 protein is CASSFSNWASGNTIYF. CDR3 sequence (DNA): TGTGCCAGCAGCTTTTCGAATTGGGCGTCTGGAAACACCATATATTTT. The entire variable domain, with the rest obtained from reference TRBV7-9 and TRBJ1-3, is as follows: DTGVSQNPRHKITKRGQNVTFRCDPISEHNRLYWYRQTLGQGPEFLTYFQNEAQLEKSRLLSDRFSAERPKGSFSTLEIQRTEQGDSAMYLCASSFSNWASGNTIYFGEGSWLTVV.

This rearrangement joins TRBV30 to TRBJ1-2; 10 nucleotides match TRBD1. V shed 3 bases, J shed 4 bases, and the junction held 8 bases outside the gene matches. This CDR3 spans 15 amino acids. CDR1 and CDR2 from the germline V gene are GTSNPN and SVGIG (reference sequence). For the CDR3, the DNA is TGTGCCTGGAGCCGACAGGGGGCTCTCCCCTATGGCTACACCTTC. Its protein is CAWSRQGALPYGYTF.

In nucleotides, the CDR3 is TGTGCCAGCAGCTTAGGTGTTCATACAGCTCAGACTGAAGCTTTCTTT. Its protein product is CASSLGVHTAQTEAFF. This sequence joins TRBV7-8 and TRBJ1-1; D is ambiguous. Germline-derived CDR1 and CDR2 are SGHVS and FQNEAQ. There are 16 residues in the CDR3. The germline V and J ends were trimmed by 1 base and 5 bases, with 17 bases remaining between them.

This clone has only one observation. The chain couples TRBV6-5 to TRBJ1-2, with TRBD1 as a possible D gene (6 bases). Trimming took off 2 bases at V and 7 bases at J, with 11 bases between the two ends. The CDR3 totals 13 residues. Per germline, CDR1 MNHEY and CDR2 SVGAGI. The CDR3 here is CASSYTGGGGYTF. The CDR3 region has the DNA TGTGCCAGCAGTTACACGGGAGGGGGTGGCTACACCTTC.

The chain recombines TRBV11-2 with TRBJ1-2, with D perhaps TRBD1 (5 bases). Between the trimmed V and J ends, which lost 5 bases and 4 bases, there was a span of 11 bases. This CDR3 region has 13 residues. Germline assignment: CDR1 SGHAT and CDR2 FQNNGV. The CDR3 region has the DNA TGTGCCAGCAGCAAGGACATCTTCTATGGCTACACCTTC. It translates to CASSKDIFYGYTF. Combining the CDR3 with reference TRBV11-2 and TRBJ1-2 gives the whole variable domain EAGVAQSPRYKIIEKRQSVAFWCNPISGHATLYWYQQILGQGPKLLIQFQNNGVVDDSQLPKDRFSAERLKGVDSTLKIQPAKLEDSAVYLCASSKDIFYGYTFGSGTRLTVV.

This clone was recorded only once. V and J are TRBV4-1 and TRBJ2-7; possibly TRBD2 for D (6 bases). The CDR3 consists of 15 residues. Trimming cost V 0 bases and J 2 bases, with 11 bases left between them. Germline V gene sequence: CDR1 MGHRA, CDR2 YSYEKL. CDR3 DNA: TGCGCCAGCAGCCAAGAGCTGGGGGGAACCTACGAGCAGTACTTC. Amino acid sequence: CASSQELGGTYEQYF.

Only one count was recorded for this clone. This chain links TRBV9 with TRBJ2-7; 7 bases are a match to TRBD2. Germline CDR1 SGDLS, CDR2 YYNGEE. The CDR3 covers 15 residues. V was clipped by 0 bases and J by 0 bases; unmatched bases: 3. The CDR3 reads CASSVGSSGSYEQYF. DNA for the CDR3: TGTGCCAGCAGCGTAGGGTCTAGCGGCTCCTACGAGCAGTACTTC.

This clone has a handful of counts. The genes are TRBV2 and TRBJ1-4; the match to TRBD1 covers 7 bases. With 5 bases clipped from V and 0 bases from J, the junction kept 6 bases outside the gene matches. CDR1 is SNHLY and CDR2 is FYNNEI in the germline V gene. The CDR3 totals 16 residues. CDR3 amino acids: CASSRDSPATNEKLFF. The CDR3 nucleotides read TGTGCCAGCAGTAGGGACAGTCCGGCAACTAATGAAAAACTGTTTTTT.

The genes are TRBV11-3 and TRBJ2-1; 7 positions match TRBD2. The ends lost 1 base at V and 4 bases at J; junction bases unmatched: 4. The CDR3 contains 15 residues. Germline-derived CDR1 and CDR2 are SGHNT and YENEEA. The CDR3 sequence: CASSLGQAGYNEQFF. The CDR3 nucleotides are TGTGCCAGCAGCTTAGGTCAAGCGGGGTACAATGAGCAGTTCTTC.

The CDR3 region has the DNA TGTGCCAGCAGCCGCGGGGACAGGGCGGAAGCTTTCTTT. Translated: CASSRGDRAEAFF. This chain joins TRBV7-9 and TRBJ1-1, with 9 bases that match TRBD1. This CDR3 comprises 13 residues. The trim removed 5 bases at V and 8 bases at J, leaving 6 bases unmatched. CDR1 and CDR2 from the germline V gene are SEHNR and FQNEAQ (reference sequence).

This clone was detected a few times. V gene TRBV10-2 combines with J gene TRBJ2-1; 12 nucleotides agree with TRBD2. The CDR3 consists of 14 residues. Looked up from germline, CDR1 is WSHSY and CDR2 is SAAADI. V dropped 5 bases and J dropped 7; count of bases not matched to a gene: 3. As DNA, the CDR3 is TGCGCCAGCAGTACTAGCGGGAGGCAAAATGAGCAGTTCTTC. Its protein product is CASSTSGRQNEQFF.

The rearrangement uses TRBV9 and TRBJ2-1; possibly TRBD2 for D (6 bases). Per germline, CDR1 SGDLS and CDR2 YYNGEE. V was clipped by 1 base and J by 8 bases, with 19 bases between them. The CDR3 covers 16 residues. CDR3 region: CASSVSNPTPGDEQFF. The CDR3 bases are TGTGCCAGCAGCGTATCAAATCCGACCCCGGGGGATGAGCAGTTCTTC. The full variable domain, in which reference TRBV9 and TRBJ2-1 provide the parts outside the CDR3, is DSGVTQTPKHLITATGQRVTLRCSPRSGDLSVYWYQQSLDQGLQFLIQYYNGEERAKGNILERFSAQQFPDLHSELNLSSLELGDSALYFCASSVSNPTPGDEQFFGPGTRLTVL.

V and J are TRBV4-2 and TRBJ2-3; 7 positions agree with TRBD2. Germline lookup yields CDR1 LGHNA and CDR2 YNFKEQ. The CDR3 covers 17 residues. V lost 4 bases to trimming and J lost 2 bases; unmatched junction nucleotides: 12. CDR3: CASSPQLGSGATDTQYF. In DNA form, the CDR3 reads TGTGCCAGCAGCCCACAACTAGGGAGCGGGGCCACAGATACGCAGTATTTT.

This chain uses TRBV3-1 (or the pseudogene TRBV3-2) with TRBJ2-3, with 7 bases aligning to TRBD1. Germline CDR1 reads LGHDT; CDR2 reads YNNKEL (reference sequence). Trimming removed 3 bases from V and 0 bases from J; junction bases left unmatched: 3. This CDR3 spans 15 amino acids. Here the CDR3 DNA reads TGTGCCAGCAGCCACGGGACAGCTAGCACAGATACGCAGTATTTT. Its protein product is CASSHGTASTDTQYF.

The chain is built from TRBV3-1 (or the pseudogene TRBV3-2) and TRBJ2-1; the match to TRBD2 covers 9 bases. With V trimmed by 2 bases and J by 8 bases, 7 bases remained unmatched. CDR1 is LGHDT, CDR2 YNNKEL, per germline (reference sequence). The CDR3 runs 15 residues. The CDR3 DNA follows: TGTGCCAGCAGCCAAAATCCTAGCGGGGCGGATGAGCAGTTCTTC. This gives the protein CASSQNPSGADEQFF.

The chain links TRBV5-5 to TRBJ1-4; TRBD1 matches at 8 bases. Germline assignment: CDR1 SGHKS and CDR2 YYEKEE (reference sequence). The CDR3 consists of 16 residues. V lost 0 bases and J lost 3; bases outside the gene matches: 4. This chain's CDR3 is CASSLATGAPNEKLFF. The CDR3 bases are TGTGCCAGCAGCTTGGCGACAGGGGCCCCTAATGAAAAACTGTTTTTT.